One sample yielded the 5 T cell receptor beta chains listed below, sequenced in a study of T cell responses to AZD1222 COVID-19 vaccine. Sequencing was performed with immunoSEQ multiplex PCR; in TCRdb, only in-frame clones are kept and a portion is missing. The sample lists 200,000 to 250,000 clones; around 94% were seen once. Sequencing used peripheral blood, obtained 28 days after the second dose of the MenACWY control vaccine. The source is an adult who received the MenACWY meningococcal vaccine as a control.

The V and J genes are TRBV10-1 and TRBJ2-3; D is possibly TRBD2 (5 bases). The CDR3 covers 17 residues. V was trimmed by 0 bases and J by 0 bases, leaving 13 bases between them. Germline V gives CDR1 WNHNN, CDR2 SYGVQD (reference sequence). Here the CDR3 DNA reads TGCGCCAGCAGTGAGTCGTTGGAGCGGTCTAGCACAGATACGCAGTATTTT. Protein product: CASSESLERSSTDTQYF.

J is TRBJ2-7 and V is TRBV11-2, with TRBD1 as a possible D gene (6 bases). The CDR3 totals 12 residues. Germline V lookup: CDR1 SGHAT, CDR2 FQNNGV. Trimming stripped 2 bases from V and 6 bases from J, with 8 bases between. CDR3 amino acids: CASSLSGVEQYF. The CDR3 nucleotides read TGTGCCAGCAGCTTATCAGGGGTCGAGCAGTACTTC. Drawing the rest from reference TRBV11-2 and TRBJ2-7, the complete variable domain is EAGVAQSPRYKIIEKRQSVAFWCNPISGHATLYWYQQILGQGPKLLIQFQNNGVVDDSQLPKDRFSAERLKGVDSTLKIQPAKLEDSAVYLCASSLSGVEQYFGPGTRLTVT.

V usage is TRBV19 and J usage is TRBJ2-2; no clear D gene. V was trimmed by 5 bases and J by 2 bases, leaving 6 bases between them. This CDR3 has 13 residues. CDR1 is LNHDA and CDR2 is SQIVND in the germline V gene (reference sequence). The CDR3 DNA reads TGTGCCAGTAGTGTCAGCAACACCGGGGAGCTGTTTTTT. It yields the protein CASSVSNTGELFF.

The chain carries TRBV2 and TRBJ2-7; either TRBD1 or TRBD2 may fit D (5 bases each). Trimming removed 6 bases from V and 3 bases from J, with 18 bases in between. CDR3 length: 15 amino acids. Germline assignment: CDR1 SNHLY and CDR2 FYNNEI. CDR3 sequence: CASSPGTIRDYEQYF. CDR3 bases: TGTGCCAGCAGCCCCGGGACGATTAGAGACTACGAGCAGTACTTC.

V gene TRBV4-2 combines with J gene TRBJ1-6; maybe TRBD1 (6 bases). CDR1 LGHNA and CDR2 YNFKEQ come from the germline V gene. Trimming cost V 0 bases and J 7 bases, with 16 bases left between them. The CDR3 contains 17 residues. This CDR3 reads CASSQDWWGAANSPLHF. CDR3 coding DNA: TGTGCCAGCAGCCAAGATTGGTGGGGGGCGGCGAATTCACCCCTCCACTTT.